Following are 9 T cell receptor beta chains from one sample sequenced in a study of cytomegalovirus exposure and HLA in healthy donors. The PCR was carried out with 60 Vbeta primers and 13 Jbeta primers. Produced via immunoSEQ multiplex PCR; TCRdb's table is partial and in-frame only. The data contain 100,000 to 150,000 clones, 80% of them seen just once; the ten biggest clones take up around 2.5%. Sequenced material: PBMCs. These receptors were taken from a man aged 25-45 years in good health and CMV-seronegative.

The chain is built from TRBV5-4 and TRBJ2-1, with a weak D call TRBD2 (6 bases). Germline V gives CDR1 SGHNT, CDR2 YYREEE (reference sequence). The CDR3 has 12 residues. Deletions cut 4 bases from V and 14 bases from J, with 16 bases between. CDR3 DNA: TGTGCCAGCAGCCTCGACACGGGAGTTGAGTTCTTC. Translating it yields CASSLDTGVEFF.

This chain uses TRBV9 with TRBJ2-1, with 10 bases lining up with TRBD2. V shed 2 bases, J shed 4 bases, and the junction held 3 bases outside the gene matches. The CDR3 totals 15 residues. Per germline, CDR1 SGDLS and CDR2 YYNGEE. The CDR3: CASSVGSGGYNEQFF. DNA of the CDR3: TGTGCCAGCAGCGTCGGTAGCGGGGGGTACAATGAGCAGTTCTTC.

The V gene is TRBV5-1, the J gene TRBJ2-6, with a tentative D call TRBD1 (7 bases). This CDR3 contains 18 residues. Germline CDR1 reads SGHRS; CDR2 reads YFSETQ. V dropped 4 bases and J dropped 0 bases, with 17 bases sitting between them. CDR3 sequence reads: CASSVEAQGGSGANVLTF. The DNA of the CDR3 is TGCGCCAGCAGCGTCGAGGCGCAGGGGGGCTCTGGGGCCAACGTCCTGACTTTC.

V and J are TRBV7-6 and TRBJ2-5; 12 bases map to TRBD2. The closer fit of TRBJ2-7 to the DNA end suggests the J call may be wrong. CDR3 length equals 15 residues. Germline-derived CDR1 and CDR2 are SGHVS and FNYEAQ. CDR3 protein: CASSLGLAGDYEQYF. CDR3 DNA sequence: TGTGCCAGCAGCTTAGGACTAGCGGGAGACTACGAGCAGTACTTC.

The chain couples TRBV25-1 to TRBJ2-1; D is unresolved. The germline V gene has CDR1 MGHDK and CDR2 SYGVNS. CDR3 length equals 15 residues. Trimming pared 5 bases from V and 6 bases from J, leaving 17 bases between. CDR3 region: CASSSFPGWANEQFF. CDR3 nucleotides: TGTGCCAGCAGTAGTTTCCCAGGCTGGGCCAATGAGCAGTTCTTC.

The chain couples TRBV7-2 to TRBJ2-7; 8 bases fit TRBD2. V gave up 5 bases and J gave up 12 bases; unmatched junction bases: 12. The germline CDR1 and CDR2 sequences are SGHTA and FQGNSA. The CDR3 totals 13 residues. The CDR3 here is CASSPRARGAVYF. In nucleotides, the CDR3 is TGTGCCAGCAGCCCTCGTGCGCGGGGGGCCGTGTACTTC.

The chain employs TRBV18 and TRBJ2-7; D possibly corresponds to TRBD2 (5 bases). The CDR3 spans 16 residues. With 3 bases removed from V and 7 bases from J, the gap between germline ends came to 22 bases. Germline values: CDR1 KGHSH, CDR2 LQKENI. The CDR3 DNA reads TGTGCCAGCTCACCGTGGGTAGGTAGCGACCTAGGAGAGCAGTACTTC. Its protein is CASSPWVGSDLGEQYF.

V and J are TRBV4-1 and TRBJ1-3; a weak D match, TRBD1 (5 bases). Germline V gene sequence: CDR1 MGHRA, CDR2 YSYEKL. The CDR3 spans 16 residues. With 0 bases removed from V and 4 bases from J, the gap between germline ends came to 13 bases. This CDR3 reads CASSQEGLNSGNTIYF. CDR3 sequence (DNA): TGCGCCAGCAGCCAAGAGGGACTAAACTCGGGAAACACCATATATTTT.

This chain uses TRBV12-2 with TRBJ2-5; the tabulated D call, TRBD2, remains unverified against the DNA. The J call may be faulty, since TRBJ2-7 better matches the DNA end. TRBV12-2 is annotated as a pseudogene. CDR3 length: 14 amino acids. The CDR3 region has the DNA TGTGCAAGACATGGTCAAGCGGGAAGATACGAGCAGTACTTC. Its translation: CARHGQAGRYEQYF.